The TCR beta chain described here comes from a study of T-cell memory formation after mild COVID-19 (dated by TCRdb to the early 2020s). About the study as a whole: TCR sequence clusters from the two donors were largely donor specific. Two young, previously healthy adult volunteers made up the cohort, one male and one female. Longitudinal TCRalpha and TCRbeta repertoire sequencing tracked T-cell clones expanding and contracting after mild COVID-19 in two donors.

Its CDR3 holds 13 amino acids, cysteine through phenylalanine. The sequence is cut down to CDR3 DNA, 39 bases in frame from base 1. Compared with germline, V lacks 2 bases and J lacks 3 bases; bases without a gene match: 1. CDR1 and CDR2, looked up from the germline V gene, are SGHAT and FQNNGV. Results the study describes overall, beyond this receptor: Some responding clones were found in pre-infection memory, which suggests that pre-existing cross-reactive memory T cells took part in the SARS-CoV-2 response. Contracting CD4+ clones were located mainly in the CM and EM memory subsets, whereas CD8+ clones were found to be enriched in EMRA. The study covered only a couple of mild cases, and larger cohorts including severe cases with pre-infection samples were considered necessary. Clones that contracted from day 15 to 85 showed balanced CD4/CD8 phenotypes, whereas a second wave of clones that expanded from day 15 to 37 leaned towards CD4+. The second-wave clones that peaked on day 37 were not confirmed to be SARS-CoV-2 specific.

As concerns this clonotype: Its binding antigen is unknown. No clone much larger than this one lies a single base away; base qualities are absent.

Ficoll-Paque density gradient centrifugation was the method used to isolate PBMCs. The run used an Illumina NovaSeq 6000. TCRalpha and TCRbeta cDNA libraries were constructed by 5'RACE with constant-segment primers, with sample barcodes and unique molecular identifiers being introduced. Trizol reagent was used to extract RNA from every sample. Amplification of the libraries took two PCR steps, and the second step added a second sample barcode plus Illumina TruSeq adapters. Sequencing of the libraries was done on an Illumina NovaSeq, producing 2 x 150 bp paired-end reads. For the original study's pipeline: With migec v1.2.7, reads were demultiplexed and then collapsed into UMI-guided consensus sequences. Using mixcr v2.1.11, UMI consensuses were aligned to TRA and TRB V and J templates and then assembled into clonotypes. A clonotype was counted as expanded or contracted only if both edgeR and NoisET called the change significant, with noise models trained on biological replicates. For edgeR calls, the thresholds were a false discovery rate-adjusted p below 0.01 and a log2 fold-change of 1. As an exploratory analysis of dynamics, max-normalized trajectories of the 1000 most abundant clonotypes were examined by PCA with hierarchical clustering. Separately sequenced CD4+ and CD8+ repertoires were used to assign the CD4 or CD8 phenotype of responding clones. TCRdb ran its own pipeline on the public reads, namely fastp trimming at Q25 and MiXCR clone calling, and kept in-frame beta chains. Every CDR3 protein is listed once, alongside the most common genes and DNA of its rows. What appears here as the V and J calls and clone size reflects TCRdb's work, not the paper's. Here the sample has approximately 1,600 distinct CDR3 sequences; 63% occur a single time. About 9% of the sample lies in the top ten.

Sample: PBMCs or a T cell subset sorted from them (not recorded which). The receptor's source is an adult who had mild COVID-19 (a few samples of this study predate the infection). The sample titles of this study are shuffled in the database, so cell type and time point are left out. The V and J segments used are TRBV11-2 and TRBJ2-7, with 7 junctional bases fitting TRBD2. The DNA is TGTGCCAGCAGCTTACGCGGGGGCTACGAGCAGTACTTC. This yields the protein CASSLRGGYEQYF.